The 27 T cell receptor beta chains below come from one sample, sequenced in a study of human T cells and chemical hapten exposure. One entry per CDR3 protein, called by TCRdb with MiXCR from the RACE reads. The table includes a few hundred thousand distinct CDR3 sequences, over 6% detected once. As for time point: patch test 2, 6 weeks after DPC sensitization. Treatment here: therapeutic diphenylcyclopropenone sensitization with weekly scalp DPC. Sequencing used whole blood, obtained in connection with sensitization to the hapten diphenylcyclopropenone (DPC). The receptors originated from a woman between 18 and 30 years old with alopecia areata. Some clones in this sample may be carry-over from other donors' samples.

This clonotype was observed at least ten times. The genes are TRBV5-5 and TRBJ1-5; 10 bases line up with TRBD1. With 4 bases clipped from V and 4 bases from J, the junction kept 2 bases outside the gene matches. This CDR3 comprises 14 residues. Germline loops: CDR1 SGHKS, CDR2 YYEKEE (reference sequence). The CDR3 nucleotides are TGTGCCAGCAGCAGGGGACAGGGGAATCAGCCCCAGCATTTT. Translation gives CASSRGQGNQPQHF.

The CDR3 spells CASSVGKVRETQYF. CDR3 sequence (DNA): TGTGCCAGCAGCGTAGGCAAGGTTCGAGAGACCCAGTACTTC. The chain recombines TRBV9 with TRBJ2-5, with D unclear. The CDR3 totals 14 residues. The V and J ends lost 0 bases and 4 bases respectively, with 10 bases between them. Germline values: CDR1 SGDLS, CDR2 YYNGEE. The entire variable domain, with the rest obtained from reference TRBV9 and TRBJ2-5, is as follows: DSGVTQTPKHLITATGQRVTLRCSPRSGDLSVYWYQQSLDQGLQFLIQYYNGEERAKGNILERFSAQQFPDLHSELNLSSLELGDSALYFCASSVGKVRETQYFGPGTRLLVL.

There are a few counts of this clonotype. V is TRBV6-2 or TRBV6-3 and J is TRBJ1-4; a weak D match, TRBD1 (5 bases). The CDR3 has 12 amino acids. The V end was cut by 2 bases, the J end by 15 bases, with 13 bases between. The germline V gene encodes CDR1 MNHEY and CDR2 SVGEGT. The DNA for the CDR3 is TGTGCCAGCAGTTACCAGGGAGTCGACGTGTTTTTT. Its translation: CASSYQGVDVFF.

At least ten counts were recorded for this clonotype. The genes are TRBV6-2 or TRBV6-3 and TRBJ1-1; D is undetermined. The V end was cut by 5 bases, the J end by 4 bases, with 11 bases between. The CDR3 contains 13 residues. CDR1 and CDR2 (germline): MNHEY, SVGEGT. CDR3 region: CASSKPRPTEAFF. The DNA for the CDR3 is TGTGCCAGCAGTAAACCGAGGCCCACTGAAGCTTTCTTT.

The rearrangement joins TRBV12-3 or TRBV12-4 to TRBJ2-1; 9 bases match TRBD1. V was pared by 5 bases and J by 8 bases, with 4 bases of the junction left unmatched. The CDR3 extends over 13 amino acids. The DNA of the CDR3 is TGTGCCAGCAGTAGGGACAGGGATGATGAGCAGTTCTTC. Protein: CASSRDRDDEQFF.

This clonotype was seen a few times. The CDR3 is CRGKGGNEQFF. DNA of the CDR3: TGCAGGGGAAAGGGGGGCAATGAGCAGTTCTTC. This chain links TRBV20-1 with TRBJ2-1; the D call may be TRBD1 or TRBD2 (6 bases each). The germline V gene encodes CDR1 DFQATT and CDR2 SNEGSKA (reference sequence). This CDR3 is 11 amino acids long.

There are a few counts of this clonotype. The chain is built from TRBV5-1 and TRBJ2-5; tentatively, D is TRBD1 or TRBD2 (5 bases each). Germline-derived CDR1 and CDR2 are SGHRS and YFSETQ. V dropped 9 bases and J dropped 2 bases, with 14 bases sitting between them. The CDR3 is 13 amino acids. CDR3 residues: CATRDDLQETQYF. The CDR3 DNA is TGCGCCACCAGGGACGATCTGCAAGAGACCCAGTACTTC.

This clonotype was recorded a few times. The chain employs TRBV10-3 and TRBJ1-4; TRBD1 matches 11 bases. Trimming at V came to 8 bases and at J to 0 bases, leaving 8 bases not matched to a gene. This CDR3 has 17 residues. Germline values: CDR1 ENHRY, CDR2 SYGVKD. The CDR3 DNA follows: TGTGCCATCGGGACAGGGGGGGAGCAGGCAACTAATGAAAAACTGTTTTTT. Its translation is CAIGTGGEQATNEKLFF.

This sequence joins TRBV11-2 and TRBJ1-1; no firm D call. This CDR3 region has 13 residues. Germline assignment: CDR1 SGHAT and CDR2 FQNNGV. V lost 1 base to trimming and J lost 5 bases, with 8 bases between them. The CDR3 nucleotides read TGTGCCAGCAGCTTAGTAGCTGAAACTGAAGCTTTCTTT. Translated, it gives CASSLVAETEAFF. Combining the CDR3 with reference TRBV11-2 and TRBJ1-1 gives the whole variable domain EAGVAQSPRYKIIEKRQSVAFWCNPISGHATLYWYQQILGQGPKLLIQFQNNGVVDDSQLPKDRFSAERLKGVDSTLKIQPAKLEDSAVYLCASSLVAETEAFFGQGTRLTVV.

This clonotype showed up many times. The chain is built from TRBV5-1 and TRBJ1-6; 8 bases match TRBD1. The CDR3 consists of 16 residues. J gave up 7 bases and V 4 bases, and 10 bases lay outside the gene matches. Germline CDR1 reads SGHRS; CDR2 reads YFSETQ. CDR3 bases: TGCGCCAGCAGCCCCAGGACAGGGCGACCCAATTCACCCCTCCACTTT. Protein: CASSPRTGRPNSPLHF. The full variable domain, its missing parts supplied by reference TRBV5-1 and TRBJ1-6, is KAGVTQTPRYLIKTRGQQVTLSCSPISGHRSVSWYQQTPGQGLQFLFEYFSETQRNKGNFPGRFSGRQFSNSRSEMNVSTLELGDSALYLCASSPRTGRPNSPLHFGNGTRLTVT.

This clonotype was seen many times. This sequence joins TRBV24-1 and TRBJ1-2, with no clear D. V was cut by 4 bases and J by 4 bases, with 6 bases left in between. The germline V gene encodes CDR1 KGHDR and CDR2 SFDVKD. The CDR3 runs 12 residues. The CDR3 reads CATSDHLYGYTF. CDR3 nucleotide sequence: TGTGCCACCAGTGACCACCTCTATGGCTACACCTTC.

This clonotype was seen many times. One end of the junction is discordant with germline, which a read error may explain. J is TRBJ1-1 and V is TRBV12-3 or TRBV12-4; D unclear. This CDR3 has 14 amino acids. The CDR3 loop is CASSLGGSGTEAFF. Here the CDR3 DNA reads TGTGCCAGCAGCTTAGGAGGGTCGGGCACTGAAGCTTTCTTT.

This clonotype was recorded at least ten times. The chain employs TRBV20-1 and TRBJ2-7, with 9 positions matching TRBD2. Germline CDR1 DFQATT, CDR2 SNEGSKA (reference sequence). This CDR3 contains 15 residues. With V trimmed by 5 bases and J by 1 base, 9 bases remained unmatched. The CDR3 DNA reads as TGCAGTGCTCGCCCGGGAGCGGGGGGTTCCTACGAGCAGTACTTC. Protein: CSARPGAGGSYEQYF.

The chain recombines TRBV4-3 with TRBJ2-3; TRBD2 agrees at 9 bases. After removal of 6 bases from V and 2 bases from J, the junction contained 15 bases not matched to a gene. Germline V CDR1 and CDR2: LGHNA, YSLEER. The length of the CDR3 is 18 residues. In DNA form, the CDR3 reads TGCGCCAGCAGTCACGGGAGGACTAGCGAGGGCTTCACAGATACGCAGTATTTT. This translates into CASSHGRTSEGFTDTQYF.

The sample holds many counts of this clonotype. V usage is TRBV7-2 and J usage is TRBJ2-3, with D uncertain. Germline assignment: CDR1 SGHTA and CDR2 FQGNSA. V lost 1 base, J lost 6 bases, and 14 bases lay in between. The CDR3 runs 15 residues. CDR3 sequence reads: CASSLENSQTDTQYF. CDR3 DNA: TGTGCCAGCAGCTTAGAGAACAGCCAGACGGATACGCAGTATTTT.

This clonotype was counted at least ten times. The genes are TRBV25-1 and TRBJ2-3; D is possibly TRBD1 or TRBD2 (5 bases each). From germline, CDR1 is MGHDK and CDR2 SYGVNS. The length of the CDR3 is 15 residues. V was pared by 3 bases and J by 6 bases, with 16 bases between. CDR3 DNA sequence: TGTGCCAGCAGTGACTGGGGGAGTGATCTGGATACGCAGTATTTT. This gives the protein CASSDWGSDLDTQYF.

In this sample, this clonotype turned up many times. V gene TRBV9 combines with J gene TRBJ1-1; no clear D. Germline V CDR1 and CDR2: SGDLS, YYNGEE. The CDR3 sequence is 14 residues long. The germline V and J ends were trimmed by 4 bases and 5 bases, with 15 bases remaining between them. The CDR3 reads CASSLVSVLTEAFF. The CDR3 coding sequence is TGTGCCAGCAGCCTAGTTAGCGTCCTGACTGAAGCTTTCTTT.

This clonotype occurred many times. This chain joins TRBV20-1 and TRBJ1-1, with D tentatively TRBD1 (6 bases). Germline V gene data show CDR1 as DFQATT and CDR2 as SNEGSKA (reference sequence). V shed 1 base and J shed 8 bases, with 11 bases lying between them. The CDR3 has 12 residues. The CDR3 spells CSARAGGAEAFF. In DNA form, the CDR3 reads TGCAGTGCTAGAGCTGGGGGGGCGGAAGCTTTCTTT.

This clonotype was counted ten times or more. This rearrangement joins TRBV25-1 to TRBJ1-2; 7 nucleotides agree with TRBD1. This CDR3 is built from 11 residues. The V segment lost 5 bases and the J segment 8 bases; nucleotides outside the gene matches: 2. Per germline, CDR1 MGHDK and CDR2 SYGVNS. The CDR3, as DNA: TGTGCCAGCAGTCAGGGGGGCGGCTACACCTTC. Its protein is CASSQGGGYTF.

This clonotype was seen only a few times. V usage is TRBV23-1 and J usage is TRBJ1-3; D not resolved. TRBV23-1 is classed as an ORF, of uncertain function. The CDR3 runs 12 residues. The V end was cut by 4 bases, the J end by 7 bases, with 8 bases between. The chain's CDR3 is CASSLRDNTIYF. For the CDR3, the DNA is TGCGCCAGCAGTCTAAGGGATAACACCATATATTTT.

This clonotype was counted at least ten times. The chain uses TRBV2 and TRBJ1-4; D remains ambiguous. The CDR3 totals 14 residues. Germline CDR1 is SNHLY and CDR2 is FYNNEI. Deletions cut 1 base from V and 5 bases from J, with 8 bases between. CDR3 nucleotides: TGTGCCAGCAGTGAAGACAGTATAAATGAAAAACTGTTTTTT. This translates into CASSEDSINEKLFF.

The table lists this clonotype with many counts. The V and J genes are TRBV6-2 or TRBV6-3 and TRBJ1-5; perhaps TRBD1 as D (5 bases). V gave up 7 bases and J gave up 2 bases, with 9 bases separating them. The CDR3 is made up of 13 amino acids. The germline V gene encodes CDR1 MNHEY and CDR2 SVGEGT. The CDR3 DNA reads TGTGCCAGCACCAGGGTTGGCAATCAGCCCCAGCATTTT. Amino acid sequence: CASTRVGNQPQHF.

There are a few counts of this clonotype. This sequence joins TRBV20-1 and TRBJ2-7; no clear D. Germline-derived CDR1 and CDR2 are DFQATT and SNEGSKA (reference sequence). This CDR3 comprises 17 residues. Trimming took 0 bases from V and 4 from J, leaving 22 bases between them. The DNA for the CDR3 is TGCAGTGCTAGAGATGGAACCCCGGCCTATTCAATTTACGAGCAGTACTTC. This gives the protein CSARDGTPAYSIYEQYF.

This clonotype was counted many times. The V call is TRBV3-1, the J call TRBJ2-5; TRBD2 is a possible D gene (6 bases). CDR3 size: 17 residues. CDR1 and CDR2 (germline): LGHDT, YNNKEL (reference sequence). V was trimmed by 1 base and J by 6 bases, leaving 21 bases between them. CDR3 DNA: TGTGCCAGCAGCCAAGCTGGCGGGGCAAAACTCAAGAAGACCCAGTACTTC. Its protein is CASSQAGGAKLKKTQYF.

This clonotype appeared many times. This chain connects TRBV20-1 to TRBJ1-1; no clear D. Trimming cost V 0 bases and J 3 bases, with 11 bases left between them. This CDR3 comprises 14 residues. CDR1 is DFQATT and CDR2 is SNEGSKA in the germline V gene (reference sequence). CDR3: CSAREMGLDTEAFF. CDR3 nucleotide sequence: TGCAGTGCTAGAGAGATGGGATTGGACACTGAAGCTTTCTTT.

The gene calls are TRBV20-1 and TRBJ2-3; TRBD2 aligns across 14 bases. After removal of 5 bases from V and 5 bases from J, the junction contained 9 bases not matched to a gene. Germline V gives CDR1 DFQATT, CDR2 SNEGSKA (reference sequence). This CDR3 is built from 16 residues. For the CDR3, the DNA is TGCAGTGCTCCTGGACTAGCGGGGGGCCGGGGAGATACGCAGTATTTT. Translating gives CSAPGLAGGRGDTQYF.

This clonotype was found many times. The chain employs TRBV10-3 and TRBJ1-1; 10 nucleotides line up with TRBD1. The CDR3 sequence is 15 residues long. The trim removed 0 bases at V and 6 bases at J, leaving 4 bases unmatched. Germline-derived CDR1 and CDR2 are ENHRY and SYGVKD. The CDR3: CAISESTGGRAEAFF. In DNA form, the CDR3 reads TGTGCCATCAGTGAGTCGACAGGGGGCCGGGCTGAAGCTTTCTTT.